The sequence of this TCR beta chain was determined in a study of blood T cell repertoires in COVID-19. Per the study methods: For nucleated cells, counts were estimated from reference gene primer amplification. The assay was immunoSEQ multiplex PCR, and TCRdb's table has in-frame clones only and misses some. The V and J calls and clone size were taken over from that table, and D and trimming were inferred from the DNA. This sample has 90,000 to 100,000 clones, with about 80% found just once. In this sample, this clone turned up a few times. CDR3 size: 16 residues. CDR1 SGHTA and CDR2 FQGTGA come from the germline V gene. Unmatched junction bases numbered 6, after V lost 6 bases and J lost 5 bases.

The specimen sequenced was peripheral blood. The chain recombines TRBV7-3 with TRBJ2-2, with 13 bases lining up with TRBD2. The clonotype was recovered from a man aged 65 to 79 with acute or convalescent COVID-19. The CDR3 loop reads CASSPGLAGVTGELFF. In nucleotides, the CDR3 is TGTGCCAGCAGTCCCGGACTAGCGGGGGTGACCGGGGAGCTGTTTTTT.